The source of this T cell receptor beta chain is a study of radiotherapy plus CTLA-4 blockade in lung cancer. Produced via immunoSEQ multiplex PCR; TCRdb's table is partial and in-frame only. The sample carries roughly 98,000 clones, 82% recorded once. This specimen consisted of peripheral blood, obtained from a patient treated with radiotherapy plus ipilimumab. This TCR was sampled from a human donor with non-small cell lung cancer who had a partial response to radiotherapy plus ipilimumab.

CDR3 sequence: CASSLVRGDTEAFF. The CDR3, as DNA: TGCGCCAGCAGCTTGGTCCGAGGAGACACTGAAGCTTTCTTT. This chain uses TRBV5-1 with TRBJ1-1; D gene uncertain. Germline assignment: CDR1 SGHRS and CDR2 YFSETQ. Trimming shortened V by 0 bases and J by 3 bases, and 9 bases separated the two germline ends. The CDR3 length is 14 residues.